The 9 T cell receptor beta chains in this list originate from one sample, sequenced in a study of T cells after yellow fever vaccination. TCRdb fed the 5' RACE reads into MiXCR, producing one record per CDR3 protein. This table holds roughly 350,000 distinct CDR3 sequences, about 4% found once. The sample in question was PBMCs, obtained 5 days after the yellow fever booster vaccination. The receptors come from a man younger than 35 who received the YFV17D yellow fever vaccine.

This clonotype showed up just a few times. This chain links TRBV7-6 with TRBJ1-5; 9 bases fit TRBD1. CDR1 and CDR2 from the germline V gene are SGHVS and FNYEAQ. Germline trimming cut 0 bases from V and 5 bases from J; bases unmatched to any gene: 5. The CDR3 is 16 amino acids. CDR3 loop: CASSLAGDRADQPQHF. CDR3 nucleotide sequence: TGTGCCAGCAGCTTAGCGGGGGACAGGGCGGATCAGCCCCAGCATTTT.

This clonotype was seen a handful of times. V and J are TRBV7-3 and TRBJ2-2, with 7 bases matching TRBD2. Looked up from germline, CDR1 is SGHTA and CDR2 is FQGTGA. This CDR3 comprises 13 residues. Trimming removed 5 bases from V and 7 bases from J; junction bases left unmatched: 4. CDR3 in amino acids: CASSHGLGGELFF. The CDR3 DNA is TGTGCCAGCAGCCATGGACTAGGCGGGGAGCTGTTTTTT.

This chain joins TRBV19 and TRBJ1-1, with D hard to call. This CDR3 region has 13 residues. The ends were cut back, 5 bases at V and 1 base at J, with 8 bases in the middle. Germline V gene lookup returns CDR1 LNHDA and CDR2 SQIVND (reference sequence). The CDR3, as DNA: TGTGCCAGTAGTCCGAAAGCGAACACTGAAGCTTTCTTT. Protein: CASSPKANTEAFF. Drawing the rest from reference TRBV19 and TRBJ1-1, the complete variable domain is DGGITQSPKYLFRKEGQNVTLSCEQNLNHDAMYWYRQDPGQGLRLIYYSQIVNDFQKGDIAEGYSVSREKKESFPLTVTSAQKNPTAFYLCASSPKANTEAFFGQGTRLTVV.

J is TRBJ2-3 and V is TRBV4-3; D is unresolved. Deletions cut 0 bases from V and 3 bases from J, with 7 bases between. This CDR3 has 14 amino acids. Germline CDR1 is LGHNA and CDR2 is YSLEER. CDR3 region: CASSQDWLTDTQYF. The CDR3 DNA reads as TGCGCCAGCAGCCAAGATTGGCTTACAGATACGCAGTATTTT.

In its sample, this clonotype was seen many times. This chain connects TRBV20-1 to TRBJ2-5; 15 bases line up with TRBD2. CDR1 and CDR2 (germline): DFQATT, SNEGSKA (reference sequence). Germline trimming cut 3 bases from V and 7 bases from J; bases unmatched to any gene: 9. The CDR3 totals 16 residues. The CDR3 loop reads CSASKGLAGGSGTQYF. CDR3 DNA: TGCAGTGCTAGTAAAGGACTAGCGGGGGGGTCCGGGACCCAGTACTTC.

This clonotype was counted only a few times. This chain links TRBV20-1 with TRBJ2-7; tentative D call: TRBD1 (5 bases). CDR1 DFQATT and CDR2 SNEGSKA come from the germline V gene (reference sequence). This CDR3 is built from 18 residues. Between the trimmed V and J ends, which lost 6 bases and 0 bases, there was a span of 27 bases. CDR3 protein: CSAEPVPQTGVGSYEQYV. The CDR3 coding sequence is TGCAGTGCCGAACCAGTTCCCCAAACAGGTGTCGGCTCCTACGAGCAGTACGTC.

The genes are TRBV19 and TRBJ1-2, with 8 bases identical to TRBD1. This CDR3 contains 15 residues. Germline CDR1 LNHDA, CDR2 SQIVND (reference sequence). V trimming: 4 bases; J trimming: 5 bases; junction bases outside the gene matches: 9. The CDR3 here is CASSTRLGQEYGYTF. The CDR3 DNA is TGTGCCAGTAGTACCAGGTTGGGACAGGAATATGGCTACACCTTC.

This clonotype occurred many times. This chain connects TRBV6-5 to TRBJ2-2; 14 bases map to TRBD2. The CDR3 contains 17 residues. Germline V gene lookup returns CDR1 MNHEY and CDR2 SVGAGI. With 7 bases clipped from V and 1 base from J, the junction kept 5 bases outside the gene matches. This CDR3 reads CASNPGTSGGNTGELFF. The CDR3 bases are TGTGCCAGCAATCCCGGGACTAGCGGGGGGAACACCGGGGAGCTGTTTTTT.

The chain couples TRBV18 to TRBJ1-5, with 7 bases fitting TRBD1. Trimming removed 3 bases from V and 4 bases from J; junction bases left unmatched: 6. The CDR3 spans 15 residues. Germline CDR1 KGHSH, CDR2 LQKENI. The CDR3 region is CASSPSTGRNQPQHF. The CDR3 DNA sequence: TGTGCCAGCTCACCGTCGACAGGGAGGAATCAGCCCCAGCATTTT.